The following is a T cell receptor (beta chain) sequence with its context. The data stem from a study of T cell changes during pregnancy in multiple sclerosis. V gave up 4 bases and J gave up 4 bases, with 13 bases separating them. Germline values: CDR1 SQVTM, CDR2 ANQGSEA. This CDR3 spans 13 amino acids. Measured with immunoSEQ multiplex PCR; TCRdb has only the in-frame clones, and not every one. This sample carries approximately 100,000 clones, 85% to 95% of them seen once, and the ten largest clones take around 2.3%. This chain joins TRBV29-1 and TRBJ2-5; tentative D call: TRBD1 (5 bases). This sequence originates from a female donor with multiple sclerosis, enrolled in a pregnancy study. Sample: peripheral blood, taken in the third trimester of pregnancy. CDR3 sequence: CSVVDGAGETQYF. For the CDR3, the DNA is TGCAGCGTTGTCGATGGGGCCGGAGAGACCCAGTACTTC. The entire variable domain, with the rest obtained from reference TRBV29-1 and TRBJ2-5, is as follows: SAVISQKPSRDICQRGTSLTIQCQVDSQVTMMFWYRQQPGQSLTLIATANQGSEATYESGFVIDKFPISRPNLTFSTLTVSNMSPEDSSIYLCSVVDGAGETQYFGPGTRLLVL.